This T cell receptor beta chain stems from a study of T cell responses to AZD1222 COVID-19 vaccine. Findings and limits, study-wide: Clonal diversity may have been underestimated in mostly white British donors. Spike-specific TCR breadth and depth rose after two AZD1222 doses. The span of vaccine-associated CD4 TCRs extended across spike, with dominance at 160-218 and 743-854.

Unmatched junction bases numbered 3, after V lost 0 bases and J lost 3 bases. Germline V gene sequence: CDR1 LNHNV, CDR2 YYDKDF (reference sequence). This CDR3 contains 16 residues. On this clone: Its antigen remains unidentified.

Produced via immunoSEQ multiplex PCR; TCRdb's table is partial and in-frame only. The sample contains roughly 190,000 clones, roughly nine tenths of which appear only once. The sequenced sample was peripheral blood, obtained 28 days after the second AZD1222 dose. This chain uses TRBV15 with TRBJ2-4, with 9 positions matching TRBD2. This clonotype was sampled from an adult who received the AZD1222 COVID-19 vaccine. The CDR3 DNA is TGTGCCACCAGCAGAGACGAGCGGGAGGACAAAAACATTCAGTACTTC. Its translation is CATSRDEREDKNIQYF. Using reference TRBV15 and TRBJ2-4 for the parts outside the CDR3, the full variable domain is DAMVIQNPRYQVTQFGKPVTLSCSQTLNHNVMYWYQQKSSQAPKLLFHYYDKDFNNEADTPDNFQSRRPNTSFCFLDIRSPGLGDTAMYLCATSRDEREDKNIQYFGAGTRLSVL.